Listed below are T cell receptor beta chains from one sample, sequenced in a study of T cell changes during pregnancy in multiple sclerosis. Profiling relied on immunoSEQ multiplex PCR, and the TCRdb table lists in-frame clones only, not all of them. This repertoire shows 65,000 to 85,000 clones, more than 70% found once; its top ten account for 0.7% to 0.9%. The sequences come from peripheral blood, collected in the first trimester of pregnancy. The source of these receptors is a female donor in good health, enrolled as a control in a pregnancy study. Each CDR3 is given without its conserved first and last residue.

CDR3aa,v_gene,j_gene
ASSPRDSHGYT,TRBV7-2,TRBJ1-2
ASSPGGAHDEQF,TRBV5-4,TRBJ2-1
ASSTIRDSSPETQY,TRBV5-8,TRBJ2-5
ASSLAGQGETQY,TRBV7-7,TRBJ2-5
ASSRPGGDTQY,TRBV4-2,TRBJ2-3
ASSPLVFINYGYT,TRBV4-3,TRBJ1-2
AWSVDSHTEAF,TRBV30,TRBJ1-1
ASIPLTSIGTDTQY,TRBV28,TRBJ2-3
ASSLRSGTQGQPQH,TRBV5-5,TRBJ1-5
ASSQGTGDGYT,TRBV6-1,TRBJ1-2
ASSLRGPNTEAF,TRBV7-6,TRBJ1-1
ASSLGTSRGTTDTQY,TRBV5-6,TRBJ2-3
ASSLTGANTEAF,TRBV5-1,TRBJ1-1
SARGGTHQY,TRBV20-1,TRBJ2-3
ASSASPQNYGYT,TRBV2,TRBJ1-2
ASSSAGGSYNEQF,TRBV27,TRBJ2-1
ASSSSHQPQH,TRBV28,TRBJ1-5
ASSEDRTTQETQY,TRBV2,TRBJ2-5
AISETGVLASLH,TRBV10-3,TRBJ1-6
ASSLLRGGVGPDTQY,TRBV28,TRBJ2-3
ASRDRGFQPQH,TRBV10-1,TRBJ1-5
ASSWGQGDGRTEAF,TRBV7-9,TRBJ1-1
ASSLAIRDYDKNIQY,TRBV28,TRBJ2-4
ASTVRTLNTEAF,TRBV6-1,TRBJ1-1
AWRPGLPYNEQF,TRBV30,TRBJ2-1
ASSLSGGAGTDTQY,TRBV6-4,TRBJ2-3
ASKVGRGATEAF,TRBV4-3,TRBJ1-1
ASSLIGLAHSNQPQH,TRBV27,TRBJ1-5
ASSQDTRDVYSPLH,TRBV4-3,TRBJ1-6
ASSFVLAGDNEQF,TRBV5-6,TRBJ2-1
ASSLQQGAYEQY,TRBV5-1,TRBJ2-7
ASSGHRMNTEAF,TRBV7-8,TRBJ1-1
ASSNTRELHYNEQF,TRBV11-2,TRBJ2-1
ASSFAVDGTGELF,TRBV7-2,TRBJ2-2
ASSLAQEKRAF,TRBV5-1,TRBJ1-1
ASSLGQGIENTIY,TRBV5-5,TRBJ1-3
ASRSPGGNEAF,TRBV6-5,TRBJ1-1
ASSDIQVHQETQY,TRBV19,TRBJ2-5
ASSFPELYNEQF,TRBV7-6,TRBJ2-1
ASSYGQVGDIQY,TRBV6-5,TRBJ2-4
ASSTEPGQGFTEAF,TRBV5-1,TRBJ1-1
ASSRRGDTGELF,TRBV11-3,TRBJ2-2
AKGTSQRDEQF,TRBV21-1,TRBJ2-1
ASPDQPQH,TRBV23-1,TRBJ1-5
ASSSQTGANSPLH,TRBV9,TRBJ1-6
ASSLPGAEAF,TRBV28,TRBJ1-1
ASSQGKAGGSETQY,TRBV4-1,TRBJ2-5
ASSIYTGTGKY,TRBV19,TRBJ2-3
ASSIGVAGDPEQF,TRBV19,TRBJ2-1
ASHRGGDEKLF,TRBV6-1,TRBJ1-4
ASSQEFRGGPNGANVLT,TRBV4-2,TRBJ2-6
ASSSQRLRDSLQDTSGNTIY,TRBV4-1,TRBJ1-3
ASSFTGTSYEQY,TRBV28,TRBJ2-7
ASSSSRQGGEKLF,TRBV6-5,TRBJ1-4